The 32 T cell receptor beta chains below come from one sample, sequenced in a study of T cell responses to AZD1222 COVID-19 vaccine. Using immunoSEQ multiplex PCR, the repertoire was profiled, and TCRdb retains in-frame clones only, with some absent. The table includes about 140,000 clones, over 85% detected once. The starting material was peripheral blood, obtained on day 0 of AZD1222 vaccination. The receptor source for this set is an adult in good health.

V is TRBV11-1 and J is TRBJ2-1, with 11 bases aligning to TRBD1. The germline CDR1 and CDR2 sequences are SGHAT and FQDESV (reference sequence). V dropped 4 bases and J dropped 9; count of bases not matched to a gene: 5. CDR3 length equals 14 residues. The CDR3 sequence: CASSSRTGGSEQFF. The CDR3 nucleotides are TGTGCCAGCAGCTCCCGGACAGGGGGCAGTGAGCAGTTCTTC.

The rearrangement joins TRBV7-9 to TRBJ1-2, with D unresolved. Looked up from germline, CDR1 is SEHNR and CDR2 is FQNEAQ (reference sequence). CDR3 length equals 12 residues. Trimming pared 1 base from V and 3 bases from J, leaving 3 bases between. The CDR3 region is CASSLGHYGYTF. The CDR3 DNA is TGTGCCAGCAGCTTAGGACACTATGGCTACACCTTC.

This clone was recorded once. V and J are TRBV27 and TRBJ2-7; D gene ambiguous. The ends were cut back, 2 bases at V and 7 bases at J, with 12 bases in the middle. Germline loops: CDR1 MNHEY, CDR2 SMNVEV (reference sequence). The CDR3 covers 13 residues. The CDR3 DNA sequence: TGTGCCAGCAGTTTAGGTGGGGTGAGGGAGCAGTACTTC. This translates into CASSLGGVREQYF.

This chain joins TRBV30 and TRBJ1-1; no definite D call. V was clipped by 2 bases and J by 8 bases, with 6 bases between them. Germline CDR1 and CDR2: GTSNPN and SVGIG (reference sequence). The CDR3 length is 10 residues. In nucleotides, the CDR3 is TGTGCCTGGAGTCTCAGAGAAGCTTTCTTT. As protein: CAWSLREAFF.

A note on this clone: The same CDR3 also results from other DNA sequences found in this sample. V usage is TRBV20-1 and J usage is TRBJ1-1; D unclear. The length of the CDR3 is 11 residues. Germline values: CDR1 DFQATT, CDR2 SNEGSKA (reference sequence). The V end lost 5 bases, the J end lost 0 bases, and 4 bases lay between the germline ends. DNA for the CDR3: TGCAGTGCTGGGGTGAACACTGAAGCTTTCTTT. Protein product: CSAGVNTEAFF.

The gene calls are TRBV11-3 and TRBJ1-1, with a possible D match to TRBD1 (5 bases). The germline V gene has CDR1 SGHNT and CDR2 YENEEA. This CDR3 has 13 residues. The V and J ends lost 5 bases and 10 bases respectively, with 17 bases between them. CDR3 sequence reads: CASSAHQQASAFF. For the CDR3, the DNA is TGTGCCAGCAGCGCCCATCAACAGGCGTCAGCTTTCTTT.

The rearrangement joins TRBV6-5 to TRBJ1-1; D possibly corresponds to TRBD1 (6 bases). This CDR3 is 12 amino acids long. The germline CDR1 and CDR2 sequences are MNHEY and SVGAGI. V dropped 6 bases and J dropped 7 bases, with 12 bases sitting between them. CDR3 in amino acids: CASSSGQNEAFF. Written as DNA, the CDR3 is TGTGCCAGCAGCTCCGGACAGAATGAAGCTTTCTTT.

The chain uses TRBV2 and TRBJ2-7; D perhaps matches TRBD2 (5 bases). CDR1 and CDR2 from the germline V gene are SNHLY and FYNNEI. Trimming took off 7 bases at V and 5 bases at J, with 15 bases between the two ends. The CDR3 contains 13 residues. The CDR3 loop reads CASTPGLRNEQYF. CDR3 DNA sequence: TGTGCCAGCACCCCCGGACTCAGGAACGAGCAGTACTTC.

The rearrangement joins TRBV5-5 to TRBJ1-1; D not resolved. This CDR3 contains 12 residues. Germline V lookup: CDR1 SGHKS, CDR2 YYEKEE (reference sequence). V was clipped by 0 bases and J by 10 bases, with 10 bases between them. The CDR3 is CASSLDSRGAFF. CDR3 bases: TGTGCCAGCAGCTTGGACTCTCGGGGAGCTTTCTTT.

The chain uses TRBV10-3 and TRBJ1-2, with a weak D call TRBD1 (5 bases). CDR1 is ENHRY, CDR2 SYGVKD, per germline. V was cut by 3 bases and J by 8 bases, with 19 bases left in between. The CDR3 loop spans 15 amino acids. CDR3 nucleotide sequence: TGTGCCATCAGTGAACCCGGGGGGACCTTCTCAGGCTACACCTTC. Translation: CAISEPGGTFSGYTF.

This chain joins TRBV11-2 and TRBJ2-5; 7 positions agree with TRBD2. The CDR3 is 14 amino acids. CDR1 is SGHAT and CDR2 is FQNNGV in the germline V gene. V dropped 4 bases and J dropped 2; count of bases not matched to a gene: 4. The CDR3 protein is CASSSGLRQETQYF. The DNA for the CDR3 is TGTGCCAGCAGCTCGGGACTACGACAAGAGACCCAGTACTTC.

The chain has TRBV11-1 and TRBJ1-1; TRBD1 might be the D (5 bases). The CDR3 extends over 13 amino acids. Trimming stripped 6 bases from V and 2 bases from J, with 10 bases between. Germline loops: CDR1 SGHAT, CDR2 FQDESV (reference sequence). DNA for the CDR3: TGTGCCAGCAGGCTACAGGTTAACACTGAAGCTTTCTTT. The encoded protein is CASRLQVNTEAFF.

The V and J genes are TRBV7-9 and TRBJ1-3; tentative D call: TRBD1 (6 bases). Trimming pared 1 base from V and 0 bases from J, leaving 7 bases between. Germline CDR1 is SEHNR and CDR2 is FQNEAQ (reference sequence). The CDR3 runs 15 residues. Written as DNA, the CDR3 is TGTGCCAGCAGCTTAGGACAGGCCTCTGGAAACACCATATATTTT. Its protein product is CASSLGQASGNTIYF.

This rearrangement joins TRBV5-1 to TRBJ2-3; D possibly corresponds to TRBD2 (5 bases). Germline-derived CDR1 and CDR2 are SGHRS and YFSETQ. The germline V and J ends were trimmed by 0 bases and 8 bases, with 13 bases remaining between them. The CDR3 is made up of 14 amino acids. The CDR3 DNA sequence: TGCGCCAGCAGCTTGGGTGAGGGAACCCTTACGCAGTATTTT. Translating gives CASSLGEGTLTQYF.

CDR3 nucleotides: TGTGCCAGCAGCCCCATGCTTGCGAACAGTGAGCAGTTCTTC. As protein: CASSPMLANSEQFF. The chain is built from TRBV3-1 (or the pseudogene TRBV3-2) and TRBJ2-1; D not resolved. This CDR3 comprises 14 residues. With 4 bases removed from V and 9 bases from J, the gap between germline ends came to 16 bases. The germline V gene encodes CDR1 LGHDT and CDR2 YNNKEL (reference sequence).

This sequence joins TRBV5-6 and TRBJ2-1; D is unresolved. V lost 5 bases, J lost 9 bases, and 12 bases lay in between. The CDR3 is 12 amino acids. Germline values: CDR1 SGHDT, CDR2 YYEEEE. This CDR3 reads CASSNVFFEQFF. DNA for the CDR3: TGTGCCAGCAGTAACGTCTTCTTTGAGCAGTTCTTC.

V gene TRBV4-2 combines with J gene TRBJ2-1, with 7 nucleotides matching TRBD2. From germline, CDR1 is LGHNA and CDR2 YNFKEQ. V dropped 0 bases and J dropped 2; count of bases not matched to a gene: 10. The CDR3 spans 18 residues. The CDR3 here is CASSQDWQRGLPYNEQFF. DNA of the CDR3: TGTGCCAGCAGCCAAGATTGGCAGCGGGGCCTACCCTACAATGAGCAGTTCTTC.

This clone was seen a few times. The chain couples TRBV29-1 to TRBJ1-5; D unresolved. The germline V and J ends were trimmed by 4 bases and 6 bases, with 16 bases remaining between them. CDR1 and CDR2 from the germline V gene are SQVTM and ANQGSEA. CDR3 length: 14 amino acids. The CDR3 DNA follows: TGCAGCGTTGCTTCGGGGATGACAACTCAGCCCCAGCATTTT. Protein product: CSVASGMTTQPQHF.

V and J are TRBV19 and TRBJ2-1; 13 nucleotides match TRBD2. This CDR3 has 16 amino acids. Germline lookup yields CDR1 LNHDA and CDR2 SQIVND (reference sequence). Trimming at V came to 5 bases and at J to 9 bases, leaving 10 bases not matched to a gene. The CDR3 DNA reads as TGTGCCAGTAGTGGTGGGACTAGCGGGACCCTGCGTGAGCAGTTCTTC. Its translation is CASSGGTSGTLREQFF.

The CDR3: CASRATSGRMYEQYF. The CDR3 nucleotides read TGTGCCAGCAGAGCGACTAGCGGGAGGATGTACGAGCAGTACTTC. The rearrangement joins TRBV28 to TRBJ2-7; TRBD2 aligns across 13 bases. The junction had 6 bases not matched to a gene; V was cut back by 6 bases and J by 4 bases. This CDR3 is built from 15 residues. From germline, CDR1 is MDHEN and CDR2 SYDVKM.

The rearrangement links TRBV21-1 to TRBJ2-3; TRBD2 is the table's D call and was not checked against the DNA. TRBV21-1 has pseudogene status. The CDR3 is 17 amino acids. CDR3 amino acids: CASSKGGGRAGSCTQYF. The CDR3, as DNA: TGTGCCAGCAGCAAAGGGGGCGGGAGGGCCGGTTCTTGTACGCAGTATTTT.

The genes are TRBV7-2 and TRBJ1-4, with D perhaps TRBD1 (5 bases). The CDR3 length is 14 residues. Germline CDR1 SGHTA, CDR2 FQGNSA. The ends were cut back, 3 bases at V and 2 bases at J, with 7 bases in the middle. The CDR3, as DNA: TGTGCCAGCAGCTTTGACAGCACTAATGAAAAACTGTTTTTT. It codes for CASSFDSTNEKLFF.

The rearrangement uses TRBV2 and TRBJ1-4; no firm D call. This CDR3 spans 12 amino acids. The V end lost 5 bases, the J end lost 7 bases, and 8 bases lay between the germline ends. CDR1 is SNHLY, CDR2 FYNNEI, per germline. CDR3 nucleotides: TGTGCCAGCAGTACCGGGGTTGAAAAACTGTTTTTT. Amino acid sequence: CASSTGVEKLFF.

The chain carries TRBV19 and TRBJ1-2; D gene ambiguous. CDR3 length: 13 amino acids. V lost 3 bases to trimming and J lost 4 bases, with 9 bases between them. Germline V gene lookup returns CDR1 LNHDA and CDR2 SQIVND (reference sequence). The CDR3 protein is CASSMNPLYGYTF. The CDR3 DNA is TGTGCCAGTAGTATGAATCCCCTCTATGGCTACACCTTC.

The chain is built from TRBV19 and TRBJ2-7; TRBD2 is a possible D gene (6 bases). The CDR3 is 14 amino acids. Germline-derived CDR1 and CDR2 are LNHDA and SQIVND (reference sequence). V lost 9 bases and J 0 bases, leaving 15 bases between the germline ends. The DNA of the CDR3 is TGTGCCAGCGGATCGACTAGATTCTCCTACGAGCAGTACTTC. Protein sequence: CASGSTRFSYEQYF.

This CDR3 reads CASSIGGPVSGNTIYF. For the CDR3, the DNA is TGTGCCAGTAGTATTGGAGGGCCGGTCTCTGGAAACACCATATATTTT. This rearrangement joins TRBV19 to TRBJ1-3; D not resolved. V lost 3 bases and J lost 0, with 12 bases in between. This CDR3 contains 16 residues. CDR1 and CDR2 (germline): LNHDA, SQIVND (reference sequence).

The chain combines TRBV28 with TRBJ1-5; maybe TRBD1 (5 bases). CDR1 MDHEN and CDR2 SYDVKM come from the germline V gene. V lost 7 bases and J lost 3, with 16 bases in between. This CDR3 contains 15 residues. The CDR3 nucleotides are TGTGCCAGCATCCCTGGGGGGGTACCCAATCAGCCCCAGCATTTT. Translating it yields CASIPGGVPNQPQHF. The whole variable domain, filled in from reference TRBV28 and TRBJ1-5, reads DVKVTQSSRYLVKRTGEKVFLECVQDMDHENMFWYRQDPGLGLRLIYFSYDVKMKEKGDIPEGYSVSREKKERFSLILESASTNQTSMYLCASIPGGVPNQPQHFGDGTRLSIL.

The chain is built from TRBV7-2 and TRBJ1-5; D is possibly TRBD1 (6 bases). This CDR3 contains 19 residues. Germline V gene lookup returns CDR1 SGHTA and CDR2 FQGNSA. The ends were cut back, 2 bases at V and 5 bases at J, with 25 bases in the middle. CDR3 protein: CASSLSSRTTGAVDQPQHF. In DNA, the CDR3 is TGTGCCAGCAGCTTAAGTAGCAGAACGACAGGAGCGGTGGATCAGCCCCAGCATTTT.

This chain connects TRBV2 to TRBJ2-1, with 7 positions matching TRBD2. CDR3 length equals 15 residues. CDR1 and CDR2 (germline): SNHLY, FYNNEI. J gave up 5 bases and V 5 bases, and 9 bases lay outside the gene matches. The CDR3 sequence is CASSQSGNANNEQFF. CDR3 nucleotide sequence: TGTGCCAGCAGTCAGAGCGGGAACGCGAACAATGAGCAGTTCTTC.

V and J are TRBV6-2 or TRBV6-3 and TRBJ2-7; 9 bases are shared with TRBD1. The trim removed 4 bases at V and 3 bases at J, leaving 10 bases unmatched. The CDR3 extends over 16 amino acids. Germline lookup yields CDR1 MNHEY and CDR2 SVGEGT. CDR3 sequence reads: CASSSANRGLNYEQYF. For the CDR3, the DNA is TGTGCCAGCAGTTCCGCAAACAGGGGGCTGAACTACGAGCAGTACTTC.

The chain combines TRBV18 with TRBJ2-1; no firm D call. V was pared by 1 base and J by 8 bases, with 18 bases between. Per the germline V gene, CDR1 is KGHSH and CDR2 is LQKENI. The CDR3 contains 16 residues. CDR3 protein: CASSPLQRPPPDEQFF. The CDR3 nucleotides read TGTGCCAGCTCACCACTACAACGCCCACCGCCGGATGAGCAGTTCTTC.

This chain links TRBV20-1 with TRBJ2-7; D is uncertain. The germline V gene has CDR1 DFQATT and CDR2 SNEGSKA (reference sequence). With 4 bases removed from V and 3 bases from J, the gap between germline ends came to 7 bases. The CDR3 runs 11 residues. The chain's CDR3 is CSAINYYEQYF. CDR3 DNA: TGCAGTGCTATAAATTACTACGAGCAGTACTTC.